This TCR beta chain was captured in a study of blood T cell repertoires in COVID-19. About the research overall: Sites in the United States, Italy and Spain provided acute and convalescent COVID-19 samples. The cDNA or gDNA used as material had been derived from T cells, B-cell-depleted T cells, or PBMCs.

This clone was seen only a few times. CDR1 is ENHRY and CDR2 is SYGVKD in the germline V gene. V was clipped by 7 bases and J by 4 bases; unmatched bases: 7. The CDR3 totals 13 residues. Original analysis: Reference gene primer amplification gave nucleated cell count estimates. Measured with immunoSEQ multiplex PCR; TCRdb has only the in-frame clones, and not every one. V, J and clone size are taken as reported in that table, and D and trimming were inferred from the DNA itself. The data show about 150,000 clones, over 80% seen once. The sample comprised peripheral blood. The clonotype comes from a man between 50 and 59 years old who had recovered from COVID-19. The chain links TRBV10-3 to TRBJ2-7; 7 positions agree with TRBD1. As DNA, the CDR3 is TGTGCCATCACCCCTGACAGGGCTTACGAGCAGTACTTC. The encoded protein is CAITPDRAYEQYF.